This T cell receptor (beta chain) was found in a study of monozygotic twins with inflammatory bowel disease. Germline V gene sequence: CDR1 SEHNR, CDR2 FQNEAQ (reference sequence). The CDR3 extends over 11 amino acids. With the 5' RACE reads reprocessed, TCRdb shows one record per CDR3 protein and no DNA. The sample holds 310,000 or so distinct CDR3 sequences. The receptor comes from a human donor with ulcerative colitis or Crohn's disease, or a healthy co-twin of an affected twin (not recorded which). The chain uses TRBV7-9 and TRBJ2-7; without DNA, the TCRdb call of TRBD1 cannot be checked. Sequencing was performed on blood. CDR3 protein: CASMGGYKQYF.